The 20 T cell receptor beta chains presented below share a single source sample, sequenced in a study of T cell responses to AZD1222 COVID-19 vaccine. Method: immunoSEQ multiplex PCR; TCRdb's copy keeps in-frame clones and lacks some. Of around 130,000 clones in the sample, about 89% were seen once. The sample consisted of peripheral blood, taken 28 days after the second dose of the MenACWY control vaccine. All receptors derive from an adult who received the MenACWY meningococcal vaccine as a control.

This chain joins TRBV3-1 (or the pseudogene TRBV3-2) and TRBJ2-5, with D uncertain. The CDR3 is 15 amino acids. Germline values: CDR1 LGHDT, CDR2 YNNKEL (reference sequence). Trimming shortened V by 1 base and J by 5 bases, and 14 bases separated the two germline ends. The CDR3 is CASSQVNSWRETQYF. The CDR3 nucleotides are TGTGCCAGCAGCCAAGTTAACTCCTGGCGGGAGACCCAGTACTTC.

CDR3 in amino acids: CATSGFRTGGTLSSYNEQFF. CDR3 in DNA: TGTGCCACCAGCGGGTTTCGGACAGGGGGCACCCTGAGCTCCTACAATGAGCAGTTCTTC. The chain uses TRBV15 and TRBJ2-1; 11 nucleotides agree with TRBD1. Germline V CDR1 and CDR2: LNHNV, YYDKDF (reference sequence). The ends lost 5 bases at V and 0 bases at J; junction bases unmatched: 15. This CDR3 contains 20 residues.

This clone appeared once. V gene TRBV6-5 combines with J gene TRBJ2-2; D remains unclear. The CDR3 consists of 12 residues. Deletions cut 7 bases from V and 6 bases from J, with 9 bases between. CDR1 MNHEY and CDR2 SVGAGI come from the germline V gene. CDR3 loop: CASTTRPGELFF. As DNA, the CDR3 is TGTGCCAGCACTACCCGTCCCGGGGAGCTGTTTTTT.

The CDR3 DNA sequence: TGCAGTGCTAGTGGGAGGGGGCGGCCAGATACGCAGTATTTT. Protein: CSASGRGRPDTQYF. The chain recombines TRBV20-1 with TRBJ2-3, with D perhaps matching TRBD1 or TRBD2 (7 bases each). The germline CDR1 and CDR2 sequences are DFQATT and SNEGSKA (reference sequence). The ends were cut back, 3 bases at V and 4 bases at J, with 14 bases in the middle. The CDR3 consists of 14 residues.

The rearrangement uses TRBV5-6 and TRBJ2-1; the D gene is possibly TRBD2 (6 bases). Germline loops: CDR1 SGHDT, CDR2 YYEEEE. The CDR3 consists of 15 residues. The CDR3 region has the DNA TGTGCGGGAGGCGCGTATCGATCCCAATACAATGAGCAGTTCTTC. It is translated as CAGGAYRSQYNEQFF.

The rearrangement joins TRBV7-2 to TRBJ2-3, with D maybe TRBD1 (6 bases). The length of the CDR3 is 14 residues. V was trimmed by 2 bases and J by 4 bases, leaving 10 bases between them. From germline, CDR1 is SGHTA and CDR2 FQGNSA. The CDR3 DNA sequence: TGTGCCAGCAGCTTAAACAGGGTCCCAGATACGCAGTATTTT. The encoded protein is CASSLNRVPDTQYF.

This chain uses TRBV28 with TRBJ2-1; D tentatively reads TRBD1 or TRBD2 (6 bases each). The CDR3 loop spans 16 amino acids. V lost 3 bases to trimming and J lost 2 bases, with 14 bases between them. The germline gives CDR1 MDHEN, CDR2 SYDVKM. CDR3 loop: CASSFSWGAPYNEQFF. CDR3 nucleotide sequence: TGTGCCAGCAGTTTTTCCTGGGGGGCCCCCTACAATGAGCAGTTCTTC.

The chain uses TRBV27 and TRBJ2-7; no clear D. Trimming cost V 2 bases and J 9 bases, with 20 bases left between them. CDR1 and CDR2 from the germline V gene are MNHEY and SMNVEV (reference sequence). The CDR3 has 15 amino acids. CDR3 coding DNA: TGTGCCAGCAGTTTAGCTTTTGGCGGCGGCTTCGGGCAGTACTTC. Encoded protein: CASSLAFGGGFGQYF.

The gene calls are TRBV7-6 and TRBJ2-1; TRBD1 matches at 7 bases. The J segment lost 4 bases and the V segment lost 1 base, leaving 4 bases of the junction unmatched. CDR1 and CDR2 from the germline V gene are SGHVS and FNYEAQ. The CDR3 contains 15 residues. The CDR3 DNA reads as TGTGCCAGCAGCTTAGGTGGGACAGATTACAATGAGCAGTTCTTC. It specifies CASSLGGTDYNEQFF.

The gene calls are TRBV10-3 and TRBJ2-7; TRBD2 aligns across 10 bases. This CDR3 has 13 amino acids. V lost 7 bases to trimming and J lost 4 bases; unmatched junction nucleotides: 4. Germline CDR1 reads ENHRY; CDR2 reads SYGVKD. This CDR3 is CAITPSGSYEQYF. For the CDR3, the DNA is TGTGCCATCACTCCTAGCGGGAGTTACGAGCAGTACTTC.

Details on this clone: One end of the junction varies from germline; a read error may be responsible. CDR3 in amino acids: CATSSALLDTGLALRF. The CDR3 DNA reads as TGTGCCACCAGCAGCGCTCTACTTGACACGGGACTAGCCCTGAGGTTT. V gene TRBV15 combines with J gene TRBJ2-3; 9 bases agree with TRBD2. The CDR3 runs to 16 residues. CDR1 LNHNV and CDR2 YYDKDF come from the germline V gene (reference sequence). Based on the CDR3 plus reference TRBV15 and TRBJ2-3, the full variable domain is DAMVIQNPRYQVTQFGKPVTLSCSQTLNHNVMYWYQQKSSQAPKLLFHYYDKDFNNEADTPDNFQSRRPNTSFCFLDIRSPGLGDTAMYLCATSSALLDTGLALRFGPGTRLTVL.

The chain has TRBV5-4 and TRBJ2-3; 7 bases fit TRBD2. The junction had 2 bases not matched to a gene; V was cut back by 0 bases and J by 4 bases. The CDR3 has 14 amino acids. Germline V gene sequence: CDR1 SGHNT, CDR2 YYREEE (reference sequence). The CDR3: CASSLGLAPDTQYF. In DNA, the CDR3 is TGTGCCAGCAGCTTGGGACTAGCCCCAGATACGCAGTATTTT.

The chain employs TRBV2 and TRBJ2-6; no clear D gene. The V gene's germline CDR1 is SNHLY and CDR2 FYNNEI. The V and J ends lost 6 bases and 2 bases respectively, with 11 bases between them. The CDR3 is made up of 15 amino acids. The CDR3 sequence: CASRVEKAGANVLTF. In DNA form, the CDR3 reads TGTGCCAGCAGGGTCGAGAAGGCTGGGGCCAACGTCCTGACTTTC.

This clone has only one observation. The CDR3 loop reads CASGLPEKLFF. The CDR3 DNA sequence: TGTGCCAGCGGACTGCCCGAGAAACTGTTTTTT. J is TRBJ1-4 and V is TRBV10-3; no clear D gene. The CDR3 totals 11 residues. V was pared by 10 bases and J by 11 bases, with 14 bases between. Germline CDR1 reads ENHRY; CDR2 reads SYGVKD.

This clone has just one count. This CDR3 is CASSFRLAEETDTQYF. In DNA, the CDR3 is TGTGCCAGCAGCTTCCGACTAGCGGAGGAGACAGATACGCAGTATTTT. The gene calls are TRBV7-9 and TRBJ2-3, with 9 bases matching TRBD2. The CDR3 totals 16 residues. Germline-derived CDR1 and CDR2 are SEHNR and FQNEAQ (reference sequence). The ends lost 3 bases at V and 3 bases at J; junction bases unmatched: 7.

The V and J genes are TRBV5-8 and TRBJ1-5; D is ambiguous. The CDR3 runs to 15 residues. V lost 1 base to trimming and J lost 1 base, with 9 bases between them. Germline-derived CDR1 and CDR2 are SGHTS and YDEGEE. The CDR3 loop is CASSLWEISNQPQHF. The CDR3 DNA reads as TGTGCCAGCAGCTTGTGGGAAATCAGCAATCAGCCCCAGCATTTT.

On this clone: An end of the junction does not agree with germline; a read error may underlie this. The chain recombines TRBV7-7 with TRBJ2-5; 8 bases match TRBD2. This CDR3 spans 15 amino acids. Germline assignment: CDR1 SSHAT and CDR2 FNYEAQ (reference sequence). The CDR3 reads CASSSGLGNQETQYF. DNA for the CDR3: TGTGCTAGCAGCTCGGGACTAGGAAACCAAGAGACCCAGTACTTC.

The V call is TRBV18, the J call TRBJ2-7; D is perhaps TRBD2 (6 bases). The CDR3 contains 16 residues. V was trimmed by 1 base and J by 6 bases, leaving 19 bases between them. Looked up from germline, CDR1 is KGHSH and CDR2 is LQKENI. The CDR3 is CASSPRRGDFRIEQYF. The CDR3 nucleotides read TGTGCCAGCTCACCACGGAGGGGTGACTTTAGGATCGAGCAGTACTTC.

The rearrangement uses TRBV2 and TRBJ2-5; D ambiguous. The V gene's germline CDR1 is SNHLY and CDR2 FYNNEI. The CDR3 is 11 residues long. Deletions cut 8 bases from V and 7 bases from J, with 11 bases between. The CDR3 coding sequence is TGTGCCAGCCGGTCGTCGGGGACCCAGTACTTC. Its protein is CASRSSGTQYF.

The gene calls are TRBV6-6 and TRBJ1-1; no clear D gene. Germline V gives CDR1 MNHNY, CDR2 SVGAGI (reference sequence). The CDR3 extends over 12 amino acids. Trimming took off 8 bases at V and 7 bases at J, with 14 bases between the two ends. The CDR3 reads CASGIEDLEAFF. In DNA, the CDR3 is TGTGCCAGCGGAATTGAGGATCTTGAAGCTTTCTTT.